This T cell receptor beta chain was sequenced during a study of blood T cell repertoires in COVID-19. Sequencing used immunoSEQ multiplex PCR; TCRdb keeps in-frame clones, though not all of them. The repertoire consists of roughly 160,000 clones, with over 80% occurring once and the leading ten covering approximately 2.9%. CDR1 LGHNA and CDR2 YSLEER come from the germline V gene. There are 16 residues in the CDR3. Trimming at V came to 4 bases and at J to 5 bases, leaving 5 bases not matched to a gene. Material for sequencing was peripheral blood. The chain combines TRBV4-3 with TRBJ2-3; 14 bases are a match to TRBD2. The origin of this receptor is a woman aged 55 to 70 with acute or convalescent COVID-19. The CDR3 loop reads CASSRSTSGGEDTQYF. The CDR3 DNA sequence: TGCGCCAGCAGCCGATCGACTAGCGGGGGGGAAGATACGCAGTATTTT.